This TCR beta chain appears in the sequencing data of a study of CD8+CD57+ T cells in acquired aplastic anemia (dated by TCRdb to the late 2010s). Notes on the research overall: Extracted DNA from sorted CD4+ and CD8+ cells averaged about 3 ug, ranging from roughly 0.2 to 30 ug. For healthy donor samples, the average read count was about 10.8 million for CD4+ cells and 11.0 million for CD8+ cells. What the authors observed across the whole study: No significant difference in CD8+ Simpson's diversity was found between patients and healthy controls (P=0.060). Although 25 to 30 CD8+ CDR3 sequences were shared by patients and controls, these sequences appeared highly expressed in patients and within the immunodominant clones of patients.

In this study, sorted CD4+ and CD8+ T cells from the blood of healthy subjects and of severe aplastic anemia patients had their TCR repertoires deep-sequenced. Ficoll-Paque density gradient centrifugation was used to isolate peripheral blood mononuclear cells. Before DNA extraction, CD4+ and CD8+ T cells were sorted with FACS or magnetic beads. This clonotype occurred many times. No cognate antigen has been identified for it. Within one base of it there is no much larger clone, and no base qualities were kept. Profiling of TCR beta VDJ combinations and CDR3 sequences used genomic DNA as the template. An Illumina HiSeq 2000 was the platform used for TCR repertoire sequencing. As for how the authors treated the data: Repertoires were assessed using TRBV/TRBJ rearrangement plots, CDR3 size and DJ length profiles, and Simpson's diversity index. Whichever DNA sequence was most abundant in the deep sequencing data was defined as the immunodominant clone. CDR3 amino acid sequences were checked for sharing between subjects and were compared against published repertoires and the VDJdb database. TCRdb trimmed the raw reads at Q25, called clones with MiXCR and kept productive beta chains. Every CDR3 protein is listed once, alongside the most common genes and DNA of its rows. V and J calls and clone size were set by TCRdb, not the authors. This sample holds 200,000 to 250,000 distinct CDR3 sequences; roughly 35% were observed only once. 0.95% to 1.2% of the sample belongs to the ten largest clones.

CDR1 is given as DFQATT and CDR2 as SNEGSKA, both from the germline V gene (reference sequence). Trimming removed 3 bases from V and 3 bases from J, leaving 5 bases between the germline ends. Inclusive of the bounding cysteine and phenylalanine, the CDR3 is 12 residues long. The CDR3 DNA has 36 bases and is translated from base 1. The chain joins TRBV20-1 to TRBJ2-2, with TRBD2 perhaps the D gene, on 5 matching bases. The sequenced material came from sorted CD4+, CD8+, or CD8+CD57+ T cells (not recorded which) from PBMCs. This TCR came from a human donor in good health, serving as a control. The base sequence is TGCAGTGCTAGGGGAGACACCGGGGAGCTGTTTTTT. Protein translation: CSARGDTGELFF.